One sample yielded the 30 T cell receptor beta chains listed below, sequenced in a study of T cell repertoires in cytomegalovirus infection. Each CDR3 protein gets one entry after TCRdb re-called the reads with MiXCR. The data contain 200,000 to 300,000 distinct CDR3 sequences, roughly 10% of them singletons. The sequencing input was PBMCs. Every receptor here comes from a human donor in good health (CMV status not recorded). Some clones in this sample may be carry-over from other donors' samples.

About this clonotype: A much larger clone lies a single base off, so this may be a read error. V usage is TRBV7-2 and J usage is TRBJ2-5; D is uncertain. There are 12 residues in the CDR3. Between the trimmed V and J ends, which lost 2 bases and 5 bases, there was a span of 6 bases. Germline CDR1 SGHTA, CDR2 FQGNSA. The DNA for the CDR3 is TGTACCAGCAGCTTATTGGGGGAGACCCAGTACTTC. Amino acids: CTSSLLGETQYF.

CDR3 protein: CASSPSGSYNEQFF. The DNA for the CDR3 is TGTGCCAGCTCACCCAGCGGATCCTACAATGAGCAGTTCTTC. V and J are TRBV18 and TRBJ2-1; weak D call: TRBD2 (5 bases). The V end was cut by 3 bases, the J end by 1 base, with 7 bases between. The CDR3 runs to 14 residues. Germline values: CDR1 KGHSH, CDR2 LQKENI.

This clonotype was found many times. This chain joins TRBV20-1 and TRBJ1-2, with D tentatively TRBD1 (5 bases). Germline assignment: CDR1 DFQATT and CDR2 SNEGSKA (reference sequence). The length of the CDR3 is 12 residues. Trimming left V 8 bases short and J 4 bases short, with 14 bases between. CDR3 residues: CSTLRGGYGYTF. The DNA of the CDR3 is TGCAGTACCCTCCGGGGGGGCTATGGCTACACCTTC.

This clonotype was observed many times. The rearrangement links TRBV12-3 or TRBV12-4 to TRBJ1-4; D uncertain. Trimming left V 4 bases short and J 2 bases short, with 5 bases between. There are 13 residues in the CDR3. DNA for the CDR3: TGTGCCAGCAGTTCCTCGACTAATGAAAAACTGTTTTTT. It translates to CASSSSTNEKLFF.

This clonotype was counted at least ten times. V usage is TRBV7-2 and J usage is TRBJ1-1; D is unclear. V was cut by 2 bases and J by 0 bases, with 7 bases left in between. Per the germline V gene, CDR1 is SGHTA and CDR2 is FQGNSA. This CDR3 spans 14 amino acids. The CDR3 loop is CASSLFGLNTEAFF. As DNA, the CDR3 is TGTGCCAGCAGCTTATTCGGACTGAACACTGAAGCTTTCTTT.

This clonotype has ten or more counts. In DNA form, the CDR3 reads TGTGCCAGCAGCAACGCAGCTCCGTTTTCGGGACAGAATTCACCCCTCCACTTT. This sequence encodes CASSNAAPFSGQNSPLHF. The genes are TRBV6-5 and TRBJ1-6; 7 positions match TRBD1. Per the germline V gene, CDR1 is MNHEY and CDR2 is SVGAGI. Germline trimming cut 6 bases from V and 7 bases from J; bases unmatched to any gene: 18. The CDR3 loop spans 18 amino acids.

V usage is TRBV28 and J usage is TRBJ2-1; D is unresolved. The CDR3 is 12 amino acids. CDR1 is MDHEN, CDR2 SYDVKM, per germline. Trimming pared 1 base from V and 10 bases from J, leaving 8 bases between. The chain's CDR3 is CASSLLSGEQFF. The CDR3 DNA reads as TGTGCCAGCAGTTTATTGTCCGGGGAGCAGTTCTTC.

This clonotype was seen ten or more times. This sequence joins TRBV18 and TRBJ1-2; the D gene is possibly TRBD1 (6 bases). V was trimmed by 4 bases and J by 1 base, leaving 16 bases between them. The CDR3 consists of 16 residues. Germline CDR1 reads KGHSH; CDR2 reads LQKENI. In nucleotides, the CDR3 is TGTGCCAGCTCACTCTTGGGCAGGGGTGATAACTATGGCTACACCTTC. It is translated as CASSLLGRGDNYGYTF.

This rearrangement joins TRBV6-2 or TRBV6-3 to TRBJ2-3; D is unclear. Germline CDR1 MNHEY, CDR2 SVGEGT. The CDR3 totals 10 residues. V was pared by 0 bases and J by 14 bases, with 6 bases between. As DNA, the CDR3 is TGTGCCAGCAGTTACTCTGCTTCGTATTTT. Encoded protein: CASSYSASYF.

This clonotype was observed many times. The rearrangement joins TRBV2 to TRBJ1-4, with 8 bases fitting TRBD1. The CDR3 runs to 15 residues. Germline V gene lookup returns CDR1 SNHLY and CDR2 FYNNEI. Unmatched junction bases numbered 7, after V lost 6 bases and J lost 4 bases. Here the CDR3 reads CASSPGTGVNEKLFF. CDR3 nucleotide sequence: TGTGCCAGCAGCCCCGGGACAGGCGTTAATGAAAAACTGTTTTTT.

This clonotype was seen many times. The rearrangement joins TRBV7-2 to TRBJ2-3; D gene unclear. The CDR3 is 16 residues long. From germline, CDR1 is SGHTA and CDR2 FQGNSA. V was shortened by 5 bases and J by 5 bases, with 20 bases between the two germline ends. CDR3 sequence reads: CASSLRVAVMVDTQYF. In DNA, the CDR3 is TGTGCCAGCAGCCTTAGAGTAGCAGTCATGGTAGATACGCAGTATTTT.

There are a few counts of this clonotype. The chain couples TRBV5-5 to TRBJ1-3; TRBD1 agrees at 7 bases. The CDR3 length is 15 residues. The V segment lost 4 bases and the J segment 0 bases; nucleotides outside the gene matches: 4. The germline gives CDR1 SGHKS, CDR2 YYEKEE (reference sequence). The CDR3 DNA sequence: TGTGCCAGCAGCCGTTGGGACAGCTCTGGAAACACCATATATTTT. Translated, it gives CASSRWDSSGNTIYF. Full variable domain (rest looked up from reference TRBV5-5 and TRBJ1-3): DAGVTQSPTHLIKTRGQQVTLRCSPISGHKSVSWYQQVLGQGPQFIFQYYEKEERGRGNFPDRFSARQFPNYSSELNVNALLLGDSALYLCASSRWDSSGNTIYFGEGSWLTVV.

Ten or more counts support this clonotype. The chain has TRBV2 and TRBJ2-3, with D possibly TRBD2 on 5 matching bases. Germline loops: CDR1 SNHLY, CDR2 FYNNEI. V was pared by 0 bases and J by 0 bases, with 10 bases between. The CDR3 consists of 16 residues. The CDR3 loop reads CASSEAPTGSTDTQYF. CDR3 nucleotide sequence: TGTGCCAGCAGTGAAGCGCCGACGGGGAGCACAGATACGCAGTATTTT.

This clonotype has at least ten counts. The gene calls are TRBV6-6 and TRBJ2-6; TRBD1 or TRBD2 may be the D gene (5 bases each). Per the germline V gene, CDR1 is MNHNY and CDR2 is SVGAGI (reference sequence). Trimming stripped 6 bases from V and 0 bases from J, with 12 bases between. CDR3 length: 16 amino acids. CDR3: CASRGVVSSGANVLTF. CDR3 nucleotide sequence: TGTGCCAGCAGGGGGGTTGTAAGCTCTGGGGCCAACGTCCTGACTTTC.

This clonotype has a count of ten or more. J is TRBJ1-1 and V is TRBV7-2, with D uncertain. V lost 0 bases to trimming and J lost 1 base, with 3 bases between them. CDR3 length: 13 amino acids. CDR1 is SGHTA and CDR2 is FQGNSA in the germline V gene. CDR3 loop: CASSLAKNTEAFF. DNA for the CDR3: TGTGCCAGCAGCTTAGCGAAGAACACTGAAGCTTTCTTT. Looking up the rest from reference TRBV7-2 and TRBJ1-1 gives the full variable domain: GAGVSQSPSNKVTEKGKDVELRCDPISGHTALYWYRQSLGQGLEFLIYFQGNSAPDKSGLPSDRFSAERTGGSVSTLTIQRTQQEDSAVYLCASSLAKNTEAFFGQGTRLTVV.

This clonotype was counted at least ten times. The genes are TRBV7-9 and TRBJ2-3; possible D gene TRBD1, 5 bases. CDR3 length: 15 amino acids. The V end lost 5 bases, the J end lost 2 bases, and 14 bases lay between the germline ends. CDR1 is SEHNR, CDR2 FQNEAQ, per germline (reference sequence). CDR3 amino acids: CASSLRQPSTDTQYF. In DNA form, the CDR3 reads TGTGCCAGCAGCCTACGACAGCCTTCCACAGATACGCAGTATTTT.

This clonotype was seen repeatedly, ten times or more. The chain employs TRBV12-3 or TRBV12-4 and TRBJ1-1; D remains ambiguous. This CDR3 has 15 residues. The ends were cut back, 0 bases at V and 1 base at J, with 9 bases in the middle. CDR3: CASSLAVGRNTEAFF. CDR3 sequence (DNA): TGTGCCAGCAGTTTAGCGGTGGGGAGGAACACTGAAGCTTTCTTT.

This clonotype was seen a handful of times. The chain joins TRBV20-1 to TRBJ2-7, with a weak D call TRBD1 (6 bases). CDR3 length equals 14 residues. The V end was cut by 2 bases, the J end by 0 bases, with 11 bases between. Germline V gives CDR1 DFQATT, CDR2 SNEGSKA (reference sequence). The CDR3 reads CSARQGPRSYEQYF. CDR3 bases: TGCAGTGCTAGACAGGGGCCACGCTCCTACGAGCAGTACTTC.

This clonotype was observed many times. V usage is TRBV28 and J usage is TRBJ2-7; TRBD2 is a possible D gene (5 bases). Deletions cut 6 bases from V and 2 bases from J, with 20 bases between. CDR1 and CDR2 from the germline V gene are MDHEN and SYDVKM. The CDR3 sequence is 16 residues long. The CDR3 region is CASSGVGPTFPYEQYF. The DNA for the CDR3 is TGTGCCAGCAGCGGGGTCGGACCGACCTTCCCCTACGAGCAGTACTTC.

Many counts were recorded for this clonotype. V usage is TRBV28 and J usage is TRBJ1-1; D remains ambiguous. With 5 bases removed from V and 3 bases from J, the gap between germline ends came to 10 bases. The CDR3 totals 13 residues. Germline values: CDR1 MDHEN, CDR2 SYDVKM. The DNA for the CDR3 is TGTGCCAGCAGTCCCCCCGGGTACACTGAAGCTTTCTTT. It translates to CASSPPGYTEAFF. Full variable domain (remainder filled in from reference TRBV28 and TRBJ1-1): DVKVTQSSRYLVKRTGEKVFLECVQDMDHENMFWYRQDPGLGLRLIYFSYDVKMKEKGDIPEGYSVSREKKERFSLILESASTNQTSMYLCASSPPGYTEAFFGQGTRLTVV.

With regard to this clonotype: A much larger clone lies one base from this, so it may be a read error. The chain uses TRBV28 and TRBJ2-7, with 9 bases matching TRBD1. This CDR3 has 15 amino acids. V dropped 4 bases and J dropped 5; count of bases not matched to a gene: 9. Germline V gives CDR1 MDHEN, CDR2 SYDVKM. CDR3 bases: TGTGCCAGCAGTTCACACAGGGGGCGTCGCCACGAGCAGTACTTC. Translated, it gives CASSSHRGRRHEQYF.

This clonotype has only a few counts. The V call is TRBV5-4, the J call TRBJ2-2; no reliable D call. The V and J ends lost 0 bases and 4 bases respectively, with 7 bases between them. The CDR3 spans 14 residues. CDR1 is SGHNT and CDR2 is YYREEE in the germline V gene (reference sequence). In DNA form, the CDR3 reads TGTGCCAGCAGCTTGGGGCGGAGCACCGGGGAGCTGTTTTTT. This codes for CASSLGRSTGELFF.

In this sample, this clonotype turned up many times. This rearrangement joins TRBV6-5 to TRBJ2-1; 7 bases agree with TRBD1. This CDR3 spans 15 amino acids. Germline V gene lookup returns CDR1 MNHEY and CDR2 SVGAGI. Trimming cost V 0 bases and J 6 bases; bases outside gene matches: 5. The CDR3 is CASSYSQGMGNEQFF. The CDR3, as DNA: TGTGCCAGCAGTTACTCACAGGGGATGGGCAATGAGCAGTTCTTC.

This clonotype was seen many times. A junction end diverges from the germline sequence, so it may reflect a read error. This rearrangement joins TRBV19 to TRBJ2-2; possibly TRBD2 for D (5 bases). The CDR3 extends over 14 amino acids. Germline V lookup: CDR1 LNHDA, CDR2 SQIVND (reference sequence). As DNA, the CDR3 is TGTGCCAGTAGCCGCCGGAGGAACGCCGGGGAGCTGTTTTTT. Translating it yields CASSRRRNAGELFF.

The chain carries TRBV7-3 and TRBJ1-2; no firm D call. Per the germline V gene, CDR1 is SGHTA and CDR2 is FQGTGA. The V end was cut by 3 bases, the J end by 0 bases, with 5 bases between. This CDR3 contains 13 residues. The CDR3 DNA follows: TGTGCCAGCAGCTTCAAGTCTAACTATGGCTACACCTTC. Translation gives CASSFKSNYGYTF. Drawing the rest from reference TRBV7-3 and TRBJ1-2, the complete variable domain is GAGVSQTPSNKVTEKGKYVELRCDPISGHTALYWYRQSLGQGPEFLIYFQGTGAADDSGLPNDRFFAVRPEGSVSTLKIQRTERGDSAVYLCASSFKSNYGYTFGSGTRLTVV.

This clonotype was found many times. The rearrangement links TRBV9 to TRBJ2-7; 8 bases agree with TRBD2. V shed 4 bases, J shed 3 bases, and the junction held 9 bases outside the gene matches. The CDR3 contains 15 residues. Germline assignment: CDR1 SGDLS and CDR2 YYNGEE. CDR3 bases: TGTGCCAGCAGCCGAAGCGGGAGTAGTATCTACGAGCAGTACTTC. Its protein product is CASSRSGSSIYEQYF.

The chain couples TRBV12-3 or TRBV12-4 to TRBJ2-2, with D unresolved. The CDR3 is 13 amino acids. V was pared by 2 bases and J by 8 bases, with 9 bases between. The CDR3 reads CASSLSGWGELFF. CDR3 coding DNA: TGTGCCAGCAGTTTAAGTGGTTGGGGGGAGCTGTTTTTT.

The sample holds many counts of this clonotype. The chain links TRBV12-3 or TRBV12-4 to TRBJ2-1; TRBD2 agrees at 9 bases. Trimming at V came to 3 bases and at J to 4 bases, leaving 4 bases not matched to a gene. The CDR3 is 15 residues long. The CDR3 DNA reads TGTGCCAGCAGTTTGACTAGCGGAAGATACAATGAGCAGTTCTTC. Translated: CASSLTSGRYNEQFF.

The V call is TRBV14, the J call TRBJ1-1; 7 bases are shared with TRBD1. The germline V gene has CDR1 SGHDN and CDR2 FVKESK. Unmatched junction bases numbered 5, after V lost 2 bases and J lost 5 bases. CDR3 length: 14 residues. The CDR3 spells CASSQNVQGTEAFF. The CDR3 DNA follows: TGTGCCAGCAGCCAAAACGTACAGGGGACTGAAGCTTTCTTT.

This clonotype was counted only a few times. V gene TRBV28 combines with J gene TRBJ1-6, with TRBD1 matching over 7 bases. CDR3 length: 15 residues. Germline V gene sequence: CDR1 MDHEN, CDR2 SYDVKM. The J segment lost 9 bases and the V segment lost 2 bases, leaving 7 bases of the junction unmatched. The CDR3, as DNA: TGTGCCAGCAGTTTAGCCCGACAGGGTAGTTCACCCCTCCACTTT. This translates into CASSLARQGSSPLHF.